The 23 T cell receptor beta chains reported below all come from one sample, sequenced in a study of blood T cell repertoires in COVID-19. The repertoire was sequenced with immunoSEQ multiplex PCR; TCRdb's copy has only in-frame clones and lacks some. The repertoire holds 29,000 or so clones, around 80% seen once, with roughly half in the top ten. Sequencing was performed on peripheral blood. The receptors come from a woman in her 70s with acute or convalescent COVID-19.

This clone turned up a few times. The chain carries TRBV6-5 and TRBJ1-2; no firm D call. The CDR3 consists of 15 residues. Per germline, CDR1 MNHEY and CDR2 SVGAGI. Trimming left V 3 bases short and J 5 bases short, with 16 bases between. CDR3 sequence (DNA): TGTGCCAGCAGTTATTCTGGTACCGGTAGTTATGGCTACACCTTC. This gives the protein CASSYSGTGSYGYTF.

The CDR3 DNA is TGTGCCAGCAGTTCACAGGGACGGGCGTCCTACGAGCAGTACTTC. Translated: CASSSQGRASYEQYF. The chain uses TRBV6-2 or TRBV6-3 and TRBJ2-7; weak D call: TRBD1 (6 bases). This CDR3 has 15 residues. V was trimmed by 4 bases and J by 1 base, leaving 14 bases between them. From germline, CDR1 is MNHEY and CDR2 SVGEGT.

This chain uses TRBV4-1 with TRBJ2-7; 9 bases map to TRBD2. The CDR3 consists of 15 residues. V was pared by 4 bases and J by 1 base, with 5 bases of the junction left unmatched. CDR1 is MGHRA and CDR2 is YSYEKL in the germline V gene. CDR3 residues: CASSLGLALSYEQYF. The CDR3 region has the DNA TGCGCCAGCAGCCTTGGACTAGCGTTATCCTACGAGCAGTACTTC.

The CDR3 region is CASSQTKSGRHEQYF. The CDR3 nucleotides are TGTGCCAGCAGCCAAACGAAAAGCGGGAGACACGAGCAGTACTTC. The chain combines TRBV3-1 (or the pseudogene TRBV3-2) with TRBJ2-7; 8 bases are shared with TRBD2. The CDR3 loop spans 15 amino acids. V trimming: 2 bases; J trimming: 5 bases; junction bases outside the gene matches: 8. Germline V gene sequence: CDR1 LGHDT, CDR2 YNNKEL (reference sequence).

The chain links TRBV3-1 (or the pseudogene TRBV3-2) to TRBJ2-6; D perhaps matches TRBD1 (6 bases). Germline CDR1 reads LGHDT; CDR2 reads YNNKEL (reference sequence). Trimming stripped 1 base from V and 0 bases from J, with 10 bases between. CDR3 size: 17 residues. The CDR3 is CASSQGGGSSGANVLTF. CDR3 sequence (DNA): TGTGCCAGCAGCCAAGGAGGGGGAAGCTCTGGGGCCAACGTCCTGACTTTC.

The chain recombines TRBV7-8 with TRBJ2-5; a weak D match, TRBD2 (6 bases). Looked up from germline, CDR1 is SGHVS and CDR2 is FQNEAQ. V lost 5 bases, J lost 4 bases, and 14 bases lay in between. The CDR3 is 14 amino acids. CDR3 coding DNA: TGTGCCAGCAGCCCGGGGCGGGACCGAGAGACCCAGTACTTC. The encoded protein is CASSPGRDRETQYF.

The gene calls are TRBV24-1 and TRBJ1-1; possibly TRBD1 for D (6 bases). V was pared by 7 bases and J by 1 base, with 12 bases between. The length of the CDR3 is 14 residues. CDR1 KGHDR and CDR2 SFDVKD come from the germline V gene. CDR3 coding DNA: TGTGCCACCAGACAGGGTGAGAGGAACACTGAAGCTTTCTTT. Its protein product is CATRQGERNTEAFF.

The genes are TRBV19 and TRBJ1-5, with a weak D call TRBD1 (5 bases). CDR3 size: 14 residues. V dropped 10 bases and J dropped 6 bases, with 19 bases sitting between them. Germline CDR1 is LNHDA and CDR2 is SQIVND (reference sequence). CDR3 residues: CATSRWGEGQPQHF. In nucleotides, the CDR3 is TGTGCCACCAGCAGGTGGGGGGAAGGTCAGCCCCAGCATTTT.

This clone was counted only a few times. CDR3 region: CASSALGDPYNSPLHF. The CDR3 DNA reads as TGTGCCAGCAGCGCCTTAGGGGATCCCTATAATTCACCCCTCCACTTT. The chain has TRBV21-1 and TRBJ1-6; the table's D call, TRBD1, has no DNA check behind it. TRBV21-1 constitutes a pseudogene. CDR3 length equals 16 residues.

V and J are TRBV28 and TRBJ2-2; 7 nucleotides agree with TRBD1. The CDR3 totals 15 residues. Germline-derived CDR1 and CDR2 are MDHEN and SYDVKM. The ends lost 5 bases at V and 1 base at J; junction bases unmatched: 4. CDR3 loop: CASSRWTGNTGELFF. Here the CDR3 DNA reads TGTGCCAGCAGTCGTTGGACAGGGAACACCGGGGAGCTGTTTTTT.

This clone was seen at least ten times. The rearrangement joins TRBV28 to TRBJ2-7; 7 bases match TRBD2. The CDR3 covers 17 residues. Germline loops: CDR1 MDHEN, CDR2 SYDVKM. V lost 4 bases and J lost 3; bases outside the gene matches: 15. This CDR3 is CASSWRRESFLYYEQYF. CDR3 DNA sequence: TGTGCCAGCAGTTGGCGGCGGGAGTCCTTCCTTTACTACGAGCAGTACTTC.

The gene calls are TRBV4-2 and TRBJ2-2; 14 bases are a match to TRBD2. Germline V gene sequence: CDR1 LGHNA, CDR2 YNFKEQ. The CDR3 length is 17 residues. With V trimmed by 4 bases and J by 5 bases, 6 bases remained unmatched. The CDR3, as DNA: TGTGCCAGCAGCCCGACCCGGACTAGCGGGGGGACCGGGGAGCTGTTTTTT. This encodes CASSPTRTSGGTGELFF.

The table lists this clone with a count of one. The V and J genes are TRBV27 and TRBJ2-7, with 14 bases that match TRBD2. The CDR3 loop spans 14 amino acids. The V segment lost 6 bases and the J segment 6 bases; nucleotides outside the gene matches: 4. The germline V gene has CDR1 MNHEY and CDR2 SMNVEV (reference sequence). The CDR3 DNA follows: TGTGCCAGCAGGACTAGCGGGGGGGCGGGCGAGCAGTACTTC. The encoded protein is CASRTSGGAGEQYF.

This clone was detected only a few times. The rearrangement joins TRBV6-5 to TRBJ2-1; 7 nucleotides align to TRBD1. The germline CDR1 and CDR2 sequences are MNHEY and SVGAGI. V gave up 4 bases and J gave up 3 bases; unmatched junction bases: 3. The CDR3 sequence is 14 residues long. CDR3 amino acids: CASSFRQGYNEQFF. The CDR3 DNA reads TGTGCCAGCAGTTTTCGACAGGGCTACAATGAGCAGTTCTTC.

The CDR3 is CASSALNQGSFGANVLTF. The CDR3 DNA sequence: TGTGCCAGCAGTGCCCTTAACCAGGGTAGTTTTGGGGCCAACGTCCTGACTTTC. The V and J genes are TRBV28 and TRBJ2-6; D is possibly TRBD1 (5 bases). With 5 bases removed from V and 3 bases from J, the gap between germline ends came to 20 bases. Germline V lookup: CDR1 MDHEN, CDR2 SYDVKM. The CDR3 has 18 residues. Supplemented by reference TRBV28 and TRBJ2-6, the full variable domain reads DVKVTQSSRYLVKRTGEKVFLECVQDMDHENMFWYRQDPGLGLRLIYFSYDVKMKEKGDIPEGYSVSREKKERFSLILESASTNQTSMYLCASSALNQGSFGANVLTFGAGSRLTVL.

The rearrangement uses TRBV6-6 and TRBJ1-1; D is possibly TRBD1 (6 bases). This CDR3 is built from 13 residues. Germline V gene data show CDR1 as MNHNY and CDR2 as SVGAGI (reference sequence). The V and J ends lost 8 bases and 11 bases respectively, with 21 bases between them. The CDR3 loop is CASFLRAGGPAFF. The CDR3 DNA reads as TGTGCCAGCTTCCTCCGGGCGGGGGGGCCGGCTTTCTTT.

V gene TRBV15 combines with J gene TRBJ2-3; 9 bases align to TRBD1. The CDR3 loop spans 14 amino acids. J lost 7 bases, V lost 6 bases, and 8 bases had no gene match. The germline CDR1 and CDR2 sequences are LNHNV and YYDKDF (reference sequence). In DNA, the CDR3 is TGTGCCACCAGGCGGACAGGGGACCCTCATACGCAGTATTTT. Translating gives CATRRTGDPHTQYF.

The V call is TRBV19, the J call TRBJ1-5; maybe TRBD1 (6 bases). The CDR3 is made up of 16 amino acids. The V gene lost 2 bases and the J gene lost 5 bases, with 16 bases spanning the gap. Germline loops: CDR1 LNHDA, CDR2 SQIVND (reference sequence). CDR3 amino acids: CASSIRTGTGDQPQHF. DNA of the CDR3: TGTGCCAGTAGTATAAGAACAGGGACGGGCGATCAGCCCCAGCATTTT.

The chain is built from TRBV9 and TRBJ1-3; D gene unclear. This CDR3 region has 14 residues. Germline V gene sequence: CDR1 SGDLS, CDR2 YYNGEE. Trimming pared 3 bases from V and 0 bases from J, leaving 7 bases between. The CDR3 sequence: CASSALSSGNTIYF. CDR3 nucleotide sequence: TGTGCCAGCAGCGCACTTAGCTCTGGAAACACCATATATTTT.

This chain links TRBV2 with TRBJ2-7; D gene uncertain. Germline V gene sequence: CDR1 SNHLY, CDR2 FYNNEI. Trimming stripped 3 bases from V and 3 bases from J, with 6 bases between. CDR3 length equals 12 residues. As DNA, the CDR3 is TGTGCCAGCAGTGACCCTTACTACGAGCAGTACTTC. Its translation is CASSDPYYEQYF.

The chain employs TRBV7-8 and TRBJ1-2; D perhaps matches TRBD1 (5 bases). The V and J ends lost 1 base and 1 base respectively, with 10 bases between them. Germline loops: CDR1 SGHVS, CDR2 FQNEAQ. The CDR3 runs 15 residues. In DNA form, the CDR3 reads TGTGCCAGCAGCTTAGACAGGCCGCTTAACTATGGCTACACCTTC. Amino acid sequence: CASSLDRPLNYGYTF.

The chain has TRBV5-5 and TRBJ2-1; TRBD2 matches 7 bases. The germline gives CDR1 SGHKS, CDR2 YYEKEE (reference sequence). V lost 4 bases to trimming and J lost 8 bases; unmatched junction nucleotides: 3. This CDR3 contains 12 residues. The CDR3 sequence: CASSAGVHEQFF. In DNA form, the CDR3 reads TGTGCCAGCAGCGCGGGGGTACATGAGCAGTTCTTC.

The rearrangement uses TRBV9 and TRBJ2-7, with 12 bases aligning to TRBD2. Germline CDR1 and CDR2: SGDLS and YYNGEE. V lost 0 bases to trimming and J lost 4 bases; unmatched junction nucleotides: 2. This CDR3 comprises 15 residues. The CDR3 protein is CASSVGLAGEYEQYF. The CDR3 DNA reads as TGTGCCAGCAGCGTAGGACTAGCGGGAGAATACGAGCAGTACTTC.